This T cell receptor beta chain was recorded in a study of T cells in women clearing cervical HPV infection (dated by TCRdb to 2016 to 2019). Looking at the study overall: The cases were about two dozen women with histologically confirmed HPV16-related CIN3 or worse, and 2 of those women had invasive cancers. HLA typing was available for only a few women, so HLA type could not be excluded as a confounder. This exploratory proof-of-principle case-control study, nested within the Guanacaste HPV Natural History Study in Costa Rica, compared TCR repertoires among women with different cervical HPV16 outcomes. The approximately 25 controls were women who cleared a single incident HPV16 infection within 12 months without developing precancer or cancer. For cases, the median interval between lesion detection and blood sampling was about 150 days, with an interquartile range of roughly 80 to 200 days. The parent cohort enrolled roughly 9,400 women aged 18 or older in Guanacaste, Costa Rica, in about 1992 to 1994 and followed the women for less than eight years. Blood from cases was collected at the visit at which the lesion was first identified, whereas blood from controls was collected once infection was no longer detected. Median age was about 30 years in cases versus roughly 37 in controls, and baseline characteristics did not differ significantly. Five blinded duplicates per group were added as quality controls, so that 60 or so samples were obtained: 50 or so participants and some 10 replicates. Cases were matched to controls by age within five years and by the year the sample was collected. What the research found in general, with its limitations: Because the number of T cells in each sample was unknown, differences in richness could reflect differing T-cell content rather than repertoire biology. Random forest classifiers that combined richness and V gene abundances separated cases from controls with an estimated AUC of approximately 0.79. Lower TRBV6-7 relative abundance was observed in cases than in controls (around 0.11% versus 0.15%; Bonferroni P = 0.0008). Whether associations preceded infection or resulted from infection could not be shown with the cross-sectional design, and effector/memory subsets and HPV-specific T cells were not isolated. Across sequencing depths, CIN3+ cases showed significantly higher TCR repertoire richness than controls, but evenness did not differ between the groups.

Using the immunoSEQ assay, multiplex PCR amplified TCR beta CDR3 regions from an average of approximately 1,100 ng of genomic DNA per sample. Primer bias was corrected in the assay by using a complete synthetic TCR repertoire to establish an amplification baseline. The amplicons were sequenced on the Illumina platform. The paper's data handling went like this. Sequences were error-corrected by clustering with frequency ratios and a modified nearest-neighbor algorithm and were then analyzed in the immunoSEQ Analyzer with IMGT gene definitions. TCR richness and evenness were averaged over 20 rarefaction repeats at each rarefaction depth, excluding samples with fewer sequences than the depth. V, D and J gene relative abundances were compared between groups with Wilcoxon rank sum tests, applying FDR correction. An intraclass correlation of roughly 96% for TCR richness and an average of roughly 80% across about 66 gene segments were obtained from the blinded duplicates. TCRdb took this table from immuneACCESS and kept in-frame rearrangements with V and J called. Such tables lack part of the clones; where checked against another copy, unresolved V genes explain under half of the gap, and the rest is unexplained. V and J calls and clone size are given by that table; D and trimming were obtained from the DNA. The sample table records tens of thousands of clones. The biggest ten clones account for about 5% of the sample.

Every participant had a single incident cervical HPV16 infection, and women with prevalent HPV16 infections were excluded. Cervical HPV DNA was detected with MY09/MY11 PCR, and genotyping was done by dot-blot hybridization. About 14 mL of heparinized blood was centrifuged, after which the buffy coat was aliquoted, frozen at -30 degrees C, and then stored at -80 degrees C. Genomic DNA was extracted from buffy coat specimens using QIAGEN kits. V was cut back by 0 bases and J by 2 bases, leaving a gap of 7 bases between them. According to the germline V gene (reference sequence), CDR1 reads DFQATT and CDR2 reads SNEGSKA. The CDR3 holds 13 amino acids from the cysteine to the phenylalanine. Shown are 30 bases from within the CDR3, in frame from base 1. About this clone itself: The target of this receptor is not known. The missing CDR3 end, 3 residues past where the read stops, is filled in from the germline J gene.

This sequence uses TRBV20-1 and TRBJ2-5, and TRBD2 may be the D gene, going by 6 matching bases. The specimen sequenced was blood buffy coat. This clonotype originated in a woman between 18 and 75 years old with a cervical HPV16 infection that either progressed to CIN3+ or cleared (not recorded which). The sequenced part of the CDR3 DNA is TGCAGTGCTAGAGATGGAGGGCAAGAGACC. Its protein product is CSARDGGQET. The complete CDR3 protein is CSARDGGQETQYF.